The 29 T cell receptor beta chains below come from one sample, sequenced in a study of CD8+CD57+ T cells in acquired aplastic anemia. Genomic DNA provided the template from which TCR beta VDJ and CDR3 profiles were obtained. From the reads, TCRdb called clonotypes with MiXCR, one entry per CDR3 protein. Here the sample spans about 150,000 distinct CDR3 sequences, around two fifths being singletons. Input material: sorted CD4+, CD8+, or CD8+CD57+ T cells (not recorded which) from PBMCs. The receptors derive from a human donor in good health, serving as a control.

The gene calls are TRBV10-2 and TRBJ2-5; TRBD2 aligns across 12 bases. CDR3 length: 18 residues. V shed 3 bases and J 0 bases; nucleotides not matched to a gene: 8. Germline V gives CDR1 WSHSY, CDR2 SAAADI. CDR3 sequence (DNA): TGCGCCAGCAGTGAACTAGCGGGGGGCTTAGGGTACCAAGAGACCCAGTACTTC. Amino acids: CASSELAGGLGYQETQYF.

This chain uses TRBV10-3 with TRBJ1-3; D unresolved. V lost 10 bases, J lost 4 bases, and 8 bases lay in between. CDR3 length: 11 residues. Per the germline V gene, CDR1 is ENHRY and CDR2 is SYGVKD. The CDR3 here is CASSDGNTIYF. The CDR3 DNA is TGTGCCAGTTCGGACGGAAACACCATATATTTT.

This clonotype has a handful of counts. The chain joins TRBV11-2 to TRBJ1-1; D not certain. Germline CDR1 reads SGHAT; CDR2 reads FQNNGV. This CDR3 region has 14 residues. The ends were cut back, 2 bases at V and 1 base at J, with 8 bases in the middle. CDR3 protein: CASSLRHENTEAFF. As DNA, the CDR3 is TGTGCCAGCAGCTTACGACACGAGAACACTGAAGCTTTCTTT.

This clonotype was counted many times. The genes are TRBV9 and TRBJ2-3, with unresolved D. Trimming stripped 3 bases from V and 0 bases from J, with 14 bases between. Germline loops: CDR1 SGDLS, CDR2 YYNGEE. The CDR3 has 16 residues. The CDR3 spells CASSGPGSGSTDTQYF. CDR3 in DNA: TGTGCCAGCAGCGGACCAGGTAGTGGGAGCACAGATACGCAGTATTTT.

This clonotype was seen ten or more times. The chain uses TRBV7-9 and TRBJ1-2; 11 nucleotides agree with TRBD1. CDR1 SEHNR and CDR2 FQNEAQ come from the germline V gene (reference sequence). The CDR3 sequence is 16 residues long. Losses at the gene ends were 1 base for V and 7 bases for J; bases not matched to a gene: 8. The CDR3 region has the DNA TGTGCCAGCAGCTTAGGAGGGACAGGGGGAGTTTTTGGCTACACCTTC. Its translation is CASSLGGTGGVFGYTF.

This clonotype was recorded only once. V usage is TRBV30 and J usage is TRBJ1-2, with TRBD1 as a possible D gene (5 bases). Germline V gene sequence: CDR1 GTSNPN, CDR2 SVGIG (reference sequence). The length of the CDR3 is 15 residues. V was pared by 5 bases and J by 5 bases, with 21 bases between. CDR3 in DNA: TGTGCCTGGGCCCCCCACCCGGGGACCCCATATGGCTACACCTTC. The encoded protein is CAWAPHPGTPYGYTF.

The table lists this clonotype with many counts. The chain couples TRBV2 to TRBJ2-3; 8 bases agree with TRBD2. CDR1 and CDR2 (germline): SNHLY, FYNNEI. The V segment lost 10 bases and the J segment 3 bases; nucleotides outside the gene matches: 9. This CDR3 is 14 amino acids long. The CDR3 reads CATPTGGRTDTQYF. In DNA form, the CDR3 reads TGTGCCACCCCAACCGGCGGGAGGACAGATACGCAGTATTTT.

This clonotype was detected many times. The genes are TRBV5-1 and TRBJ1-4, with no clear D. The CDR3 totals 14 residues. Trimming removed 6 bases at V and 7 bases at J, with 16 bases between. Looked up from germline, CDR1 is SGHRS and CDR2 is YFSETQ. CDR3 sequence: CASTDKSRTEKLFF. The CDR3 nucleotides are TGCGCCAGCACCGACAAGAGCAGGACTGAAAAACTGTTTTTT.

The CDR3 here is CSVGPGQETNYGYTF. CDR3 sequence (DNA): TGCAGCGTGGGCCCGGGACAGGAGACTAACTATGGCTACACCTTC. The J gene is TRBJ1-2, the V gene TRBV29-1; TRBD1 matches 8 bases. Germline CDR1 is SQVTM and CDR2 is ANQGSEA. The CDR3 loop spans 15 amino acids. V dropped 6 bases and J dropped 0; count of bases not matched to a gene: 9.

This clonotype was counted only a few times. J is TRBJ1-5 and V is TRBV28; D is possibly TRBD1 (6 bases). The V and J ends lost 3 bases and 4 bases respectively, with 13 bases between them. Germline V gene sequence: CDR1 MDHEN, CDR2 SYDVKM. The CDR3 sequence is 15 residues long. The CDR3 sequence: CASSLRGKGNQPQHF. CDR3 bases: TGTGCCAGCAGTTTGAGGGGGAAGGGGAATCAGCCCCAGCATTTT.

The V gene is TRBV11-1, the J gene TRBJ1-3; no clear D gene. The length of the CDR3 is 14 residues. V lost 3 bases to trimming and J lost 3 bases, with 9 bases between them. Germline lookup yields CDR1 SGHAT and CDR2 FQDESV (reference sequence). The CDR3 DNA reads TGTGCCAGCAGCTTCAAAAAAATTGGAAACACCATATATTTT. Encoded protein: CASSFKKIGNTIYF.

This clonotype was recorded many times. V gene TRBV9 combines with J gene TRBJ2-3; D may match TRBD1 or TRBD2 (6 bases each). The germline CDR1 and CDR2 sequences are SGDLS and YYNGEE. This CDR3 has 16 residues. Between the trimmed V and J ends, which lost 3 bases and 2 bases, there was a span of 16 bases. CDR3 amino acids: CASSAGAGGDTDTQYF. The DNA for the CDR3 is TGTGCCAGCAGCGCAGGGGCGGGCGGGGACACAGATACGCAGTATTTT.

This clonotype came up many times. The CDR3 DNA sequence: TGTGCCAGTACACAGGGGGCGGATTCACCCCTCCACTTT. As protein: CASTQGADSPLHF. The chain links TRBV6-1 to TRBJ1-6, with 9 nucleotides matching TRBD1. CDR3 size: 13 residues. Germline CDR1 is MNHNS and CDR2 is SASEGT. V was clipped by 9 bases and J by 8 bases; unmatched bases: 5.

This clonotype was counted between two and nine times. CDR3 sequence: CASSHTGGGEKLFF. CDR3 bases: TGTGCCAGCAGTCACACAGGAGGAGGGGAAAAACTGTTTTTT. The genes are TRBV12-3 or TRBV12-4 and TRBJ1-4; the D gene is possibly TRBD1 (5 bases). Trimming shortened V by 5 bases and J by 8 bases, and 15 bases separated the two germline ends. This CDR3 is built from 14 residues.

There are many counts of this clonotype. V is TRBV12-3 or TRBV12-4 and J is TRBJ1-1; TRBD1 matches at 8 bases. The length of the CDR3 is 12 residues. V gave up 6 bases and J gave up 11 bases; unmatched junction bases: 8. Written as DNA, the CDR3 is TGTGCCAGCAGCGAGACAGGGGCGCCTGCTTTCTTT. Protein: CASSETGAPAFF.

The chain combines TRBV7-2 with TRBJ1-2, with a possible D match to TRBD1 (6 bases). Germline CDR1 SGHTA, CDR2 FQGNSA. V was clipped by 2 bases and J by 3 bases, with 13 bases between them. The CDR3 runs to 15 residues. For the CDR3, the DNA is TGTGCCAGCAGCTTAATCGCAGGGGCGCACTATGGCTACACCTTC. This sequence encodes CASSLIAGAHYGYTF.

This clonotype was detected many times. For the CDR3, the DNA is TGTGCCAGCAGTACCCGTGGGGCGGGAGGGCCAAGAGATACGCAGTATTTT. Protein product: CASSTRGAGGPRDTQYF. V and J are TRBV6-1 and TRBJ2-3, with 9 bases identical to TRBD2. CDR1 is MNHNS and CDR2 is SASEGT in the germline V gene. After removal of 5 bases from V and 5 bases from J, the junction contained 14 bases not matched to a gene. CDR3 length: 17 amino acids.

The sample holds many counts of this clonotype. CDR3 in amino acids: CASRGGEGWHEQFF. The CDR3 coding sequence is TGTGCCAGCAGGGGGGGGGAGGGGTGGCATGAGCAGTTCTTC. The V call is TRBV2, the J call TRBJ2-1; 7 bases fit TRBD2. The CDR3 contains 14 residues. Unmatched junction bases numbered 10, after V lost 6 bases and J lost 8 bases. The germline V gene encodes CDR1 SNHLY and CDR2 FYNNEI.

This clonotype was seen only once. The chain employs TRBV15 and TRBJ2-3; TRBD2 might be the D (5 bases). V was clipped by 0 bases and J by 5 bases, with 12 bases between them. Germline assignment: CDR1 LNHNV and CDR2 YYDKDF (reference sequence). The CDR3 spans 15 residues. CDR3 nucleotide sequence: TGTGCCACCAGCAGAGATAGGCTAGCTGGAGATACGCAGTATTTT. Encoded protein: CATSRDRLAGDTQYF.

CDR3 protein: CAWSPGSRVQETQYF. The CDR3 nucleotides read TGTGCCTGGTCCCCCGGATCGAGGGTCCAAGAGACCCAGTACTTC. The genes are TRBV30 and TRBJ2-5; possibly TRBD2 for D (5 bases). The CDR3 consists of 15 residues. Trimming took off 5 bases at V and 1 base at J, with 17 bases between the two ends. The germline CDR1 and CDR2 sequences are GTSNPN and SVGIG (reference sequence).

This rearrangement joins TRBV5-1 to TRBJ2-7; 10 bases fit TRBD1. This CDR3 is built from 16 residues. Trimming at V came to 0 bases and at J to 3 bases, leaving 6 bases not matched to a gene. Germline V gene lookup returns CDR1 SGHRS and CDR2 YFSETQ. This chain's CDR3 is CASSLGGTGDHYEQYF. The CDR3 DNA reads as TGCGCCAGCAGCTTGGGAGGGACAGGGGACCACTACGAGCAGTACTTC.

The rearrangement uses TRBV20-1 and TRBJ2-7; D perhaps matches TRBD1 (7 bases). Germline CDR1 is DFQATT and CDR2 is SNEGSKA (reference sequence). V lost 0 bases to trimming and J lost 4 bases, with 19 bases between them. The CDR3 is 16 amino acids. The CDR3 nucleotides are TGCAGTGCTAGAGATCCCTTTGCCAGGGGGGATTACGAGCAGTACTTC. This encodes CSARDPFARGDYEQYF.

As to this clonotype: Germline is not matched at one junction end, which may reflect a read error. This rearrangement joins TRBV11-2 to TRBJ1-4; no firm D call. The germline CDR1 and CDR2 sequences are SGHAT and FQNNGV. This CDR3 spans 14 amino acids. CDR3 sequence reads: CASSLVQPREKPSF. The CDR3 DNA reads as TGTGCCAGCAGCTTAGTACAACCTAGGGAAAAACCGTCTTTT.

Many counts were recorded for this clonotype. The chain carries TRBV4-1 and TRBJ1-2, with no clear D. V dropped 0 bases and J dropped 2 bases, with 13 bases sitting between them. The CDR3 is 16 amino acids. The V gene's germline CDR1 is MGHRA and CDR2 YSYEKL. Here the CDR3 reads CASSQEGKRANYGYTF. The CDR3, as DNA: TGCGCCAGCAGCCAAGAGGGTAAAAGGGCCAACTATGGCTACACCTTC.

This clonotype was seen repeatedly, ten times or more. V and J are TRBV4-1 and TRBJ1-3; a possible D gene is TRBD1 (5 bases). CDR1 and CDR2 (germline): MGHRA, YSYEKL. Trimming pared 0 bases from V and 2 bases from J, leaving 8 bases between. This CDR3 spans 15 amino acids. For the CDR3, the DNA is TGCGCCAGCAGCCAAGACAGGGCGGCTGGAAACACCATATATTTT. Its protein is CASSQDRAAGNTIYF.

The sample holds many counts of this clonotype. The V call is TRBV19, the J call TRBJ2-3; 10 nucleotides agree with TRBD2. V was clipped by 8 bases and J by 3 bases; unmatched bases: 8. The CDR3 runs 15 residues. Per the germline V gene, CDR1 is LNHDA and CDR2 is SQIVND (reference sequence). The CDR3 reads CASSELAGRTDTQYF. The CDR3 DNA is TGTGCCAGTTCAGAACTAGCGGGGAGAACAGATACGCAGTATTTT.

The V gene is TRBV29-1, the J gene TRBJ1-2; D perhaps matches TRBD1 (5 bases). The CDR3 runs 14 residues. Between the trimmed V and J ends, which lost 4 bases and 6 bases, there was a span of 18 bases. Germline V gives CDR1 SQVTM, CDR2 ANQGSEA. The CDR3 is CSVVVRQGANGYTF. As DNA, the CDR3 is TGCAGCGTTGTAGTCAGACAAGGGGCAAATGGCTACACCTTC.

The chain couples TRBV19 to TRBJ2-7; 9 bases are shared with TRBD2. The trim removed 1 base at V and 7 bases at J, leaving 5 bases unmatched. Germline values: CDR1 LNHDA, CDR2 SQIVND (reference sequence). The CDR3 totals 14 residues. In DNA form, the CDR3 reads TGTGCCAGTAGTATAGGGCTAGCGGGAAGAGAGCAGTACTTC. Its protein is CASSIGLAGREQYF.

This clonotype occurred once. A much larger clone differs by one base, so this may be a read error. V usage is TRBV6-1 and J usage is TRBJ1-5; a weak D match, TRBD1 (5 bases). Germline CDR1 reads MNHNS; CDR2 reads SASEGT. This CDR3 has 15 residues. V was cut by 1 base and J by 6 bases, with 13 bases left in between. The CDR3 sequence is CASSEVTGVCQPQHF. CDR3 in DNA: TGTGCCAGCAGTGAAGTTACAGGAGTTTGTCAGCCCCAGCATTTT.